These T cell receptor beta chains were read from a single sample in a study of cytomegalovirus exposure and HLA in healthy donors. Profiling relied on immunoSEQ multiplex PCR, and the TCRdb table lists in-frame clones only, not all of them. The sample shows 100,000 to 150,000 clones, roughly 82% of them seen only once. Sequencing used PBMCs. These TCRs come from a male donor in good health and CMV-seropositive. CDR3s include the opening cysteine and the closing phenylalanine or tryptophan. A D gene is named only where the DNA matches it firmly. Clone size is given for some rows only: seen once, a few or many times, or a class if the clone is expanded.

d_call j_call v_call clone_size cdr3_nt cdr3_aa
. TRBJ1-1 TRBV6-1 few TGTGCCAGCAGTGAGCTCTGGCAGGGTGAAGCTTTCTTT CASSELWQGEAFF
TRBD1 TRBJ1-4 TRBV7-9 . TGTGCCAGCAGCTTACTAGAGCGGACAGGGGATTGGTCACATGAAAAACTGTTTTTT CASSLLERTGDWSHEKLFF
TRBD1 TRBJ1-5 TRBV30 . TGTGCCTGGAGTACTCGACAGGGTTTACAGCCCCAGCATTTT CAWSTRQGLQPQHF
TRBD2 TRBJ2-2 TRBV15 few TGTGCCACCAGCAAAGGGACTAGCTCGAACACCGGGGAGCTGTTTTTT CATSKGTSSNTGELFF
. TRBJ2-1 TRBV5-4 . TGTGCCAGCAGCCTGGGGGCAGGGGCTTTGGGGTACAATGAGCAGTTCTTC CASSLGAGALGYNEQFF
. TRBJ2-1 TRBV7-8 . TGTGCCAGCAGCTTAACTCCCAAACATGAGCAGTTCTTC CASSLTPKHEQFF
. TRBJ2-7 TRBV7-2 . TGTGCCAGCAGCTTAGACAGGGACTCCTACGAGCAGTACTTC CASSLDRDSYEQYF
. TRBJ2-7 TRBV6-1 . TGTGCCAGCAGTCTCACACAGGGCTCCTACGAGCAGTACTTC CASSLTQGSYEQYF
. TRBJ2-3 TRBV10-3 . TGTGCCATCAGTTTGGCCAGGGGTTTGGATACGCAGTATTTT CAISLARGLDTQYF
TRBD1 TRBJ1-2 TRBV4-2 . TGTGCCAGCAGCCAAGGAGGAGGGGGACAGTTTGGCTACACCTTC CASSQGGGGQFGYTF
TRBD2 TRBJ2-1 TRBV28 . TGTGCCAGCAGTTTATGGGGACTAGCGGGCTACAATGAGCAGTTCTTC CASSLWGLAGYNEQFF